This is a list of T cell receptor beta chains from one sample in a study of T cells in Graves' hyperthyroidism and ophthalmopathy. MiXCR, applied by TCRdb to the multiplex PCR reads, yields one record per CDR3 protein. The table records about 640,000 distinct CDR3 sequences, less than 25% of them present only once. The material sequenced was blood. The receptors were gathered from a man aged 30-40 years with Graves' ophthalmopathy. CDR3s include the opening cysteine and the closing phenylalanine or tryptophan. The D gene is left open where the match is weak. Clone size is not always given. Where it is, it says once, few, many or a class for expanded clones.

d_gene	v_gene	abundance	j_gene	CDR3aa	CDR3nt
TRBD2	TRBV4-3	-	TRBJ2-3	CASSQVGRSGTRTDTQYF	TGCGCCAGCAGCCAAGTCGGGCGGAGCGGGACCCGCACAGATACGCAGTATTTT
-	TRBV6-2/TRBV6-3	few	TRBJ1-6	CASSYSDRYSPLHF	TGTGCCAGCAGTTACTCGGACCGGTATTCACCCCTCCACTTT
-	TRBV11-2	many	TRBJ2-7	CASTLWGAGDKGYEQYF	TGTGCCAGCACCCTATGGGGGGCGGGAGACAAGGGCTACGAGCAGTACTTC
TRBD2	TRBV6-1	once	TRBJ2-3	CASRTTTSGTSTDTQYF	TGTGCCAGCAGGACAACGACTAGCGGAACTAGCACAGATACGCAGTATTTT
-	TRBV4-1	few	TRBJ2-6	CASSPGLHSGANVLTF	TGCGCCAGCAGCCCCGGGCTGCACTCTGGGGCCAACGTCCTGACTTTC
TRBD1	TRBV28	few	TRBJ1-2	CASRGQGEINYGYTF	TGTGCCAGCAGGGGTCAGGGGGAGATTAACTATGGCTACACCTTC
-	TRBV14	few	TRBJ2-5	CASSQRGAAQETQYF	TGTGCCAGCAGCCAGCGGGGAGCGGCGCAAGAGACCCAGTACTTC
-	TRBV7-9	-	TRBJ2-5	CASILAGQETQYF	TGTGCCAGCATCTTAGCAGGCCAAGAGACCCAGTACTTC
-	TRBV27	-	TRBJ2-7	CASRLQETYEQYF	TGTGCCAGCAGACTACAGGAAACCTACGAGCAGTACTTC
-	TRBV7-3	-	TRBJ2-3	CASSLNGAGASTDTQYF	TGTGCCAGCAGCTTAAATGGAGCGGGTGCTAGCACAGATACGCAGTATTTT
TRBD2	TRBV5-1	-	TRBJ2-3	CASSFPPPGRGNSTDTQYF	TGCGCCAGCAGCTTTCCCCCCCCCGGGAGGGGTAATAGCACAGATACGCAGTATTTT
-	TRBV4-2	-	TRBJ1-4	CASSHDGQGEEKLFF	TGTGCCAGCAGCCATGATGGGCAGGGAGAGGAAAAACTGTTTTTT
-	TRBV6-5	-	TRBJ2-7	CASSYQGPTYEQYF	TGTGCCAGCAGTTATCAGGGACCTACCTACGAGCAGTACTTC
-	TRBV7-9	few	TRBJ1-1	CASSFLTGGAYTEAFF	TGTGCCAGCAGCTTCCTTACTGGGGGCGCGTACACTGAAGCTTTCTTT
TRBD1	TRBV19	-	TRBJ2-7	CASSRDSEVYEQYF	TGTGCCAGTAGTAGGGACAGCGAAGTCTACGAGCAGTACTTC
-	TRBV29-1	few	TRBJ2-6	CSVEDPPMTDSGANVLTF	TGCAGCGTTGAAGATCCCCCGATGACGGACTCTGGGGCCAACGTCCTGACTTTC
-	TRBV5-4	-	TRBJ2-7	CASSADRLTYEQYF	TGTGCCAGCAGCGCCGACAGGCTCACCTACGAGCAGTACTTC
-	TRBV5-1	-	TRBJ2-1	CASRNDYNEQFF	TGCGCCAGCAGAAACGATTATAATGAGCAGTTCTTC
-	TRBV15	few	TRBJ1-5	CATSREVNSNQPQHF	TGTGCCACCAGCAGAGAGGTGAATAGCAATCAGCCCCAGCATTTT
-	TRBV11-2	many	TRBJ2-2	CASSIRDPAELFF	TGTGCCAGCAGTATCCGGGACCCAGCGGAGCTGTTTTTT
TRBD2	TRBV20-1	many	TRBJ2-3	CSASYSGKADTQYF	TGCAGTGCTAGTTATAGCGGGAAAGCAGATACGCAGTATTTT
-	TRBV4-3	-	TRBJ1-3	CASSQDQTPGNTIYF	TGCGCCAGCAGCCAAGATCAAACCCCGGGAAACACCATATATTTT
TRBD2	TRBV7-9	few	TRBJ2-2	CASSWTSGKGAGELFF	TGTGCCAGCAGCTGGACTAGCGGGAAAGGGGCCGGGGAGCTGTTTTTT
TRBD2	TRBV20-1	many	TRBJ2-1	CSAIYSGSGNNEQFF	TGCAGTGCTATTTATAGCGGGAGTGGAAACAATGAGCAGTTCTTC
-	TRBV19	-	TRBJ2-2	CASSSLLRREDTGELFF	TGTGCCAGTAGTTCCCTCCTCAGGAGGGAGGACACCGGGGAGCTGTTTTTT
-	TRBV29-1	-	TRBJ2-7	CSVVSPRGTSYEQYF	TGCAGCGTTGTCTCCCCCAGGGGCACCTCCTACGAGCAGTACTTC
-	TRBV18	-	TRBJ2-7	CASSPRTTSYEQYF	TGTGCCAGCTCACCAAGGACCACCTCCTACGAGCAGTACTTC
TRBD2	TRBV6-1	many	TRBJ2-7	CASSEGAGAPYEQYF	TGTGCCAGCAGTGAAGGGGCGGGAGCGCCGTACGAGCAGTACTTC
-	TRBV6-1	few	TRBJ1-2	CASSEYDYGYTF	TGTGCCAGCAGTGAATATGATTATGGCTACACCTTC
-	TRBV12-3/TRBV12-4	many	TRBJ1-5	CASSFSSNQPQHF	TGTGCCAGCAGTTTTAGTAGCAATCAGCCCCAGCATTTT
-	TRBV5-1	-	TRBJ2-2	CASSAGTVNTGELFF	TGCGCCAGCAGCGCCGGGACGGTGAACACCGGGGAGCTGTTTTTT
TRBD1	TRBV11-2	many	TRBJ1-1	CASRRKDRGENTEAFF	TGTGCCAGCAGACGAAAAGACAGGGGAGAGAACACTGAAGCTTTCTTT
-	TRBV12-3/TRBV12-4	few	TRBJ2-5	CASSRRETETQYF	TGTGCCAGCAGTAGAAGAGAGACGGAGACCCAGTACTTC
TRBD2	TRBV20-1	few	TRBJ2-3	CSTGLAGGRADTQYF	TGCAGTACGGGACTAGCGGGAGGTCGAGCAGATACGCAGTATTTT
-	TRBV10-3	-	TRBJ1-2	CAISDGQAFGYTF	TGTGCCATCAGTGATGGTCAGGCGTTTGGCTACACCTTC
TRBD1	TRBV28	-	TRBJ2-7	CASSSPQSRDRGRVNEQYF	TGTGCCAGCAGTTCACCCCAGTCCCGGGACAGGGGGCGGGTGAACGAGCAGTACTTC
-	TRBV6-1	few	TRBJ1-3	CASSWTYRGSGNTIYF	TGTGCCAGCAGCTGGACGTATCGGGGATCCGGAAACACCATATATTTT
-	TRBV2	many	TRBJ2-7	CASKGGPYEQYF	TGTGCCAGCAAAGGGGGTCCCTACGAGCAGTACTTC
TRBD1	TRBV27	-	TRBJ2-7	CASNPGQGYEQYF	TGTGCCAGCAACCCCGGACAGGGCTACGAGCAGTACTTC
-	TRBV12-3/TRBV12-4	-	TRBJ2-5	CASSFFKGRETQYF	TGTGCCAGCAGTTTTTTCAAAGGGCGGGAGACCCAGTACTTC
-	TRBV28	many	TRBJ1-4	CASSLAGENEKLFF	TGTGCCAGCAGTTTAGCAGGGGAAAATGAAAAACTGTTTTTT
TRBD2	TRBV12-5	few	TRBJ2-5	CASGTGNSGIETQYF	TGTGCTAGTGGTACCGGGAATAGCGGGATTGAGACCCAGTACTTC
-	TRBV2	-	TRBJ2-3	CASSEPSPGLSATDTQYF	TGTGCCAGCAGTGAACCCTCCCCGGGACTCTCAGCCACAGATACGCAGTATTTT
-	TRBV19	-	TRBJ2-1	CASSKGPDIEQFF	TGTGCCAGTAGTAAGGGGCCGGACATTGAGCAGTTCTTC
TRBD2	TRBV2	many	TRBJ2-7	CASSASGSGEQYF	TGTGCCAGCAGTGCTAGCGGGAGCGGCGAGCAGTACTTC
-	TRBV11-2	-	TRBJ2-7	CASSRAQAYEQYF	TGTGCCAGCAGCCGGGCGCAGGCCTACGAGCAGTACTTC